The 5 T cell receptor beta chains below all came from one sample that was sequenced in a study of cytomegalovirus exposure and HLA in healthy donors. The primer mix had 60 Vbeta and 13 Jbeta primers. Sequencing used immunoSEQ multiplex PCR; TCRdb keeps in-frame clones, though not all of them. The sample lists about 120,000 clones, more than 60% occurring once. What was sequenced was PBMCs. The receptors derive from a woman in her forties in good health and CMV-seronegative.

This chain joins TRBV28 and TRBJ2-3; the D gene is possibly TRBD2 (5 bases). Germline V CDR1 and CDR2: MDHEN, SYDVKM. This CDR3 contains 15 residues. Trimming left V 2 bases short and J 5 bases short, with 14 bases between. The CDR3 DNA is TGTGCCAGCAGTTTAGTGTCGGGAATTGAAGATACGCAGTATTTT. Translating it yields CASSLVSGIEDTQYF.

This clone was detected only a few times. The chain combines TRBV18 with TRBJ2-2, with D possibly matching TRBD1 (5 bases). Trimming removed 3 bases from V and 1 base from J, with 9 bases in between. This CDR3 spans 15 amino acids. Germline assignment: CDR1 KGHSH and CDR2 LQKENI. As DNA, the CDR3 is TGTGCCAGCTCACCGCGGCAGGGGAACACCGGGGAGCTGTTTTTT. Its protein is CASSPRQGNTGELFF. Full variable domain (outside the CDR3, taken from reference TRBV18 and TRBJ2-2): NAGVMQNPRHLVRRRGQEARLRCSPMKGHSHVYWYRQLPEEGLKFMVYLQKENIIDESGMPKERFSAEFPKEGPSILRIQQVVRGDSAAYFCASSPRQGNTGELFFGEGSRLTVL.

As regards this clone: One junction end does not reproduce the germline sequence, and a read error may be involved. This chain uses TRBV7-9 with TRBJ1-3; D may be TRBD1 (5 bases). In germline, CDR1 is SEHNR, CDR2 FQNEAQ (reference sequence). The CDR3 runs to 15 residues. The CDR3 DNA sequence: TGTTCCAGCAGCTTCGGCGGGGGTCATGGAAACACCATATATTTT. It translates to CSSSFGGGHGNTIYF.

The chain carries TRBV30 and TRBJ2-7; D is unclear. Trimming pared 0 bases from V and 3 bases from J, leaving 6 bases between. Germline V gene lookup returns CDR1 GTSNPN and CDR2 SVGIG (reference sequence). This CDR3 is 12 amino acids long. CDR3 in amino acids: CAWSVQSYEQYF. The CDR3 coding sequence is TGTGCCTGGAGTGTACAAAGCTACGAGCAGTACTTC.

V and J are TRBV14 and TRBJ2-7, with a weak D call TRBD2 (6 bases). Germline CDR1 SGHDN, CDR2 FVKESK. This CDR3 region has 14 residues. The ends were cut back, 4 bases at V and 0 bases at J, with 10 bases in the middle. CDR3 amino acids: CASSPFGGSYEQYF. The DNA of the CDR3 is TGTGCCAGCAGCCCCTTCGGGGGCTCCTACGAGCAGTACTTC.